Described below is a single T cell receptor (beta chain) sequence and its context. This specimen belongs to a study of memory CD4+ T cells and cytomegalovirus serostatus. About the study: Donors were healthy Belgian adults, several CMV seropositive and 20 to 25 seronegative.

Single viable CD3+CD4+CD8-CD45RO+ cells were sorted as the memory CD4+ T cells. Some clones are missing from TCRdb's copy, which holds only in-frame ones; the method was immunoSEQ multiplex PCR. The table has about 44,000 clones, over 65% seen once. What was sequenced was memory CD4+ T cells from blood. The clonotype comes from an adult in good health and CMV-seronegative.

CDR3 bases: TGTGCCAGCCGCAGATTCGGCGGGGGGGCGGATGAAAAACTGTTTTTT. Its protein is CASRRFGGGADEKLFF. The chain combines TRBV27 with TRBJ1-4; D is possibly TRBD1 (6 bases). V was trimmed by 8 bases and J by 6 bases, leaving 22 bases between them. Germline V gene lookup returns CDR1 MNHEY and CDR2 SMNVEV (reference sequence). The CDR3 covers 16 residues.